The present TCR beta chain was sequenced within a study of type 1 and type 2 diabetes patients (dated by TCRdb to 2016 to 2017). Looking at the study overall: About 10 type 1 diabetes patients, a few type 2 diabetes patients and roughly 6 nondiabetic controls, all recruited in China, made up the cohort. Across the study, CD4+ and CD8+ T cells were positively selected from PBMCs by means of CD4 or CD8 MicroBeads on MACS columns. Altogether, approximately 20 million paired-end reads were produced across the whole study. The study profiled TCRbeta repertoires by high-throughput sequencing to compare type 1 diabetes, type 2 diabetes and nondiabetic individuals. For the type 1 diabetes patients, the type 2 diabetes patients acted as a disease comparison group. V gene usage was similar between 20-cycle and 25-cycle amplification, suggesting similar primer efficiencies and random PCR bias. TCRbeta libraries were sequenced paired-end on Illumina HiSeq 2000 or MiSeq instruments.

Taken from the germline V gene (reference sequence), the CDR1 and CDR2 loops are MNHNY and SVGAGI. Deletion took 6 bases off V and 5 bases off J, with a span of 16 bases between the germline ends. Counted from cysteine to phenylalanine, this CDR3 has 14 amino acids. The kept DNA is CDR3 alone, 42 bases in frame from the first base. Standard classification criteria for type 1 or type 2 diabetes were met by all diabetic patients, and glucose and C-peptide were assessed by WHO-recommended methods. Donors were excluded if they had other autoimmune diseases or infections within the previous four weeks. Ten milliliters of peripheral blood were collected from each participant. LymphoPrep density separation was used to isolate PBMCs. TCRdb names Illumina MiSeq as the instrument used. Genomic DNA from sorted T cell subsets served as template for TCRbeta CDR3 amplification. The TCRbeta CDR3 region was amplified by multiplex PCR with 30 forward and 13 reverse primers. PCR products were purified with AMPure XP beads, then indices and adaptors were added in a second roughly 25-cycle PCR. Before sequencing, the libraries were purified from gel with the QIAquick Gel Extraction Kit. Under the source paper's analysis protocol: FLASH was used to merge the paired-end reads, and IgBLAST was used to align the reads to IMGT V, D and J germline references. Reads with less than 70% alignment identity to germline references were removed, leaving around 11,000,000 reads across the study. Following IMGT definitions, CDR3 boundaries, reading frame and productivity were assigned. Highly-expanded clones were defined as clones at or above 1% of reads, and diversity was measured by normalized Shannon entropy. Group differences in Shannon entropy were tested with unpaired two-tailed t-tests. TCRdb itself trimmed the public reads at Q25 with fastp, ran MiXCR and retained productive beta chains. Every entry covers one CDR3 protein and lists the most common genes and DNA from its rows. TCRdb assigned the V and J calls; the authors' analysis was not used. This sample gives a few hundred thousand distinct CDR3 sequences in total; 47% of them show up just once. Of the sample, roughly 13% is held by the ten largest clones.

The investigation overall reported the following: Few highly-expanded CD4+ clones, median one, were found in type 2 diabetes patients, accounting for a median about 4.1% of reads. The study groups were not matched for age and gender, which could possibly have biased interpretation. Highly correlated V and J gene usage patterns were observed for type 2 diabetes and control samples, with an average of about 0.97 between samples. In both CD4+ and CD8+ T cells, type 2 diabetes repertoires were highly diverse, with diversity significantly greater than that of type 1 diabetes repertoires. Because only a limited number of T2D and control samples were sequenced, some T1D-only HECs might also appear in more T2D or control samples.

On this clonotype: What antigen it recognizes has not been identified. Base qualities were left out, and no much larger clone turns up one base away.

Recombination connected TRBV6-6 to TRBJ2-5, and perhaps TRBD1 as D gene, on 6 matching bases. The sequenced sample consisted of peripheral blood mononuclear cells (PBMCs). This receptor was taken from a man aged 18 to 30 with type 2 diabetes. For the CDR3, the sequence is CASRGHTGLETQYF. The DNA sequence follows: TGTGCCAGCAGGGGACACACAGGGTTGGAGACCCAGTACTTC.